The entry that follows covers one T cell receptor beta chain sequence. No antigen is known for it. Germline-derived CDR1 and CDR2 are SGDLS and YYNGEE. J gave up 3 bases and V 3 bases, and 8 bases lay outside the gene matches. The CDR3 runs 16 residues. These data come from a study of CD8 T cells in Susac syndrome. Whole-study findings and limits: The Susac syndrome CD4+ T cell repertoires displayed no clonal expansion.

After extraction with the RNeasy kit, roughly 0.45 to 1 ug of the RNA was reverse transcribed using random hexamers. A multiplex approach, immunoSEQ multiplex PCR, amplified TCR beta CDR3 across 54 Vbeta and 13 Jbeta. Via MiXCR, TCRdb re-called the immunoSEQ multiplex PCR reads, giving one row per CDR3 protein. The table includes 200,000 to 300,000 distinct CDR3 sequences, about 96% detected once. CD8+ and CD4+ T cells circulating in blood were sequenced for TCR beta. This chain connects TRBV9 to TRBJ2-2, with 7 bases matching TRBD2. Sequenced sample: CD4+ T cells from PBMCs. The receptor was isolated from a human donor with Susac syndrome. The CDR3 is CASSGTRGSYTGELFF. Written as DNA, the CDR3 is TGTGCCAGCAGCGGGACTCGCGGGAGTTACACCGGGGAGCTGTTTTTT.